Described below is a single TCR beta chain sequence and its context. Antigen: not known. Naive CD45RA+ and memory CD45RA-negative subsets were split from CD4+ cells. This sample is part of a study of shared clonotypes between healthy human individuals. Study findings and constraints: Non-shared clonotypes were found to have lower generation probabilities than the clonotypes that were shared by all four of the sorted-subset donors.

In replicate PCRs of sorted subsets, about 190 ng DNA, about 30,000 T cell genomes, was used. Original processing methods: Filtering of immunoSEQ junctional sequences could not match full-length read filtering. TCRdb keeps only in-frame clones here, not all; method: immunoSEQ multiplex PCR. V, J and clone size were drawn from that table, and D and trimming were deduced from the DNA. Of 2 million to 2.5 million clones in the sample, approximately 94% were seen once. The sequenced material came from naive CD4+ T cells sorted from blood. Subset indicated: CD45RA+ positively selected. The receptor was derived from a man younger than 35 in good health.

The CDR3 DNA reads TGCGCCAGCAGGCGAGACAGGGCCTACGAGCAGTACTTC. It codes for CASRRDRAYEQYF. J is TRBJ2-7 and V is TRBV10-2; 7 bases line up with TRBD1. The V and J ends lost 6 bases and 2 bases, in that order; junction bases with no gene match: 4. This CDR3 comprises 13 residues. Germline V gene lookup returns CDR1 WSHSY and CDR2 SAAADI.